Below, 3 T cell receptor beta chains from the same sample are listed, as sequenced in a study of blood T cell repertoires in COVID-19. Using immunoSEQ multiplex PCR, the repertoire was profiled, and TCRdb retains in-frame clones only, with some absent. The sample includes 130,000 or so clones, roughly 80% of them seen just once. The sequencing input was peripheral blood. The receptor set was obtained from a woman of 80 years or more with acute or convalescent COVID-19.

The CDR3 sequence: CASSLSGQGYYEQYF. The CDR3 nucleotides read TGTGCCAGCAGCTTGTCGGGACAGGGTTACTACGAGCAGTACTTC. This rearrangement joins TRBV7-2 to TRBJ2-7; 9 bases are a match to TRBD1. Germline V gives CDR1 SGHTA, CDR2 FQGNSA. This CDR3 is built from 15 residues. Unmatched junction bases numbered 6, after V lost 3 bases and J lost 3 bases.

This CDR3 reads CASSLAGSTDTQYF. As DNA, the CDR3 is TGTGCCAGCAGTTTGGCGGGGAGCACAGATACGCAGTATTTT. The chain recombines TRBV27 with TRBJ2-3, with D tentatively TRBD2 (6 bases). The CDR3 runs to 14 residues. Trimming left V 3 bases short and J 0 bases short, with 7 bases between. Germline CDR1 and CDR2: MNHEY and SMNVEV (reference sequence).

V and J are TRBV19 and TRBJ2-6, with 9 bases aligning to TRBD1. The V and J ends lost 5 bases and 4 bases, in that order; junction bases with no gene match: 9. Germline V lookup: CDR1 LNHDA, CDR2 SQIVND (reference sequence). The CDR3 extends over 17 amino acids. The DNA for the CDR3 is TGTGCCAGTAGTCCGGGGACAGGGTCTGGCGGGGCCAACGTCCTGACTTTC. Protein sequence: CASSPGTGSGGANVLTF.